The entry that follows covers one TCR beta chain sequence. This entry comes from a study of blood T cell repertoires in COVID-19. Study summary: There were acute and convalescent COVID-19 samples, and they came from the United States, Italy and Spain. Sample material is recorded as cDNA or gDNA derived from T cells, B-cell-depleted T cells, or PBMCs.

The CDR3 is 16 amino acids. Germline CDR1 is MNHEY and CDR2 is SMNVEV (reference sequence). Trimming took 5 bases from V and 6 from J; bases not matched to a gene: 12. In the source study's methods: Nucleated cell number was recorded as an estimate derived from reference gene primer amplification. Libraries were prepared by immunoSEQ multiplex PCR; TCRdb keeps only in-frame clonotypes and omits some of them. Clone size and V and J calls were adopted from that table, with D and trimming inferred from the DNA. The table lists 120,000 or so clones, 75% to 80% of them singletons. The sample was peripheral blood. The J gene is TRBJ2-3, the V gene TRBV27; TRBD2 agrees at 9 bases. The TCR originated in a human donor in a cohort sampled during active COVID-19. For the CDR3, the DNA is TGTGCCAGCAGTAGCCTTAGGCGGGAGGGCCTCGATACGCAGTATTTT. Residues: CASSSLRREGLDTQYF.